This T cell receptor beta chain was sequenced in a study of cytomegalovirus exposure and HLA in healthy donors. Whole-study context: One earlier analysis, a look at 150 million to 200 million T cells, found roughly 120 million unique TCR beta sequences. Genotyping of some 390 donors showed that around 81% belonged to the Caucasian-associated ancestry cluster.

Primers included in the PCR were 60 Vbeta and 13 Jbeta primers. Sequencing was performed with immunoSEQ multiplex PCR; in TCRdb, only in-frame clones are kept and a portion is missing. The data contain about 190,000 clones, under 85% of them seen just once; the ten biggest clones take up over 1.5%. V gave up 5 bases and J gave up 7 bases, with 15 bases separating them. CDR3 length equals 14 residues. Per germline, CDR1 SGHAT and CDR2 FQNNGV. This clone was recorded a few times. The sample was PBMCs. The TCR comes from a woman in her late teens or twenties in good health and CMV-seronegative. V is TRBV11-2 and J is TRBJ2-1, with TRBD1 as a possible D gene (5 bases). The CDR3 sequence: CASSPLDSLNEQFF. For the CDR3, the DNA is TGTGCCAGCAGCCCCCTCGACAGCTTAAATGAGCAGTTCTTC.